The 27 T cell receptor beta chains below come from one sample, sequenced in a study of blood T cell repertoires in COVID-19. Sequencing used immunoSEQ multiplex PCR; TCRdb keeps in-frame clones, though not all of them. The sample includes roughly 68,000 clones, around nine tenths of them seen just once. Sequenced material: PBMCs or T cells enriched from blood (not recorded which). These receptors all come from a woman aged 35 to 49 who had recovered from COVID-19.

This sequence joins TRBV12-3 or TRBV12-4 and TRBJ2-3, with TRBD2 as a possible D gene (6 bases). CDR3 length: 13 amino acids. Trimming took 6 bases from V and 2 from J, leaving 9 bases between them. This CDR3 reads CASRSGPTDTQYF. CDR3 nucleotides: TGTGCCAGCAGGAGCGGGCCCACAGATACGCAGTATTTT.

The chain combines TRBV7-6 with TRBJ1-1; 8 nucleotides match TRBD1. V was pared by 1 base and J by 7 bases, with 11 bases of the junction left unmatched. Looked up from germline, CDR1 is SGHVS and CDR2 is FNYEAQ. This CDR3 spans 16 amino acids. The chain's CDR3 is CASSLETTGARGEAFF. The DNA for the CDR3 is TGTGCCAGCAGCTTAGAGACGACAGGGGCTCGTGGTGAAGCTTTCTTT.

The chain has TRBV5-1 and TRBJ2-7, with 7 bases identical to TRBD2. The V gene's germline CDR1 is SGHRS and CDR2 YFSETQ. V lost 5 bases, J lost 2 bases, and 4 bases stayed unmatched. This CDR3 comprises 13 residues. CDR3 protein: CASREGGTYEQYF. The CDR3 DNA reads TGCGCCAGCAGGGAGGGAGGGACCTACGAGCAGTACTTC.

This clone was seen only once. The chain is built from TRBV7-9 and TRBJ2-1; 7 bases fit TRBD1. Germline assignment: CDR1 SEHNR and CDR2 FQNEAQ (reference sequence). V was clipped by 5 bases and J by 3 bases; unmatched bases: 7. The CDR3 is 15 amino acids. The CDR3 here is CASSPRGQLYNEQFF. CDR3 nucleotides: TGTGCCAGCAGCCCCCGGGGACAGCTCTACAATGAGCAGTTCTTC.

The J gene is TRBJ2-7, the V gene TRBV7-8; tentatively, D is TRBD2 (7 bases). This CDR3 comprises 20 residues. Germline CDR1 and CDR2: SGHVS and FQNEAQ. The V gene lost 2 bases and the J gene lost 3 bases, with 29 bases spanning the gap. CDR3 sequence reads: CASSLLLEIFGGGPLYEQYF. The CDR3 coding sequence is TGTGCCAGCAGCTTATTATTAGAGATCTTTGGGGGGGGGCCGCTCTACGAGCAGTACTTC.

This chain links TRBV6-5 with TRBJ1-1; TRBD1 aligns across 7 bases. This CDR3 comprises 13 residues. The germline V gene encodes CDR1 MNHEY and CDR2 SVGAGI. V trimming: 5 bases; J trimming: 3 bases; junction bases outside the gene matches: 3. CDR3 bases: TGTGCCAGCAGTCATACAGGGGACACTGAAGCTTTCTTT. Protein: CASSHTGDTEAFF.

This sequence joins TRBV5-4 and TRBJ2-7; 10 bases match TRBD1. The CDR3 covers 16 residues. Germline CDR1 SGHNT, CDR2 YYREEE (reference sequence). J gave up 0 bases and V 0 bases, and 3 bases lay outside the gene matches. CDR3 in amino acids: CASSLAGQGISYEQYF. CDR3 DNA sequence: TGTGCCAGCAGCTTGGCGGGACAGGGGATCTCCTACGAGCAGTACTTC.

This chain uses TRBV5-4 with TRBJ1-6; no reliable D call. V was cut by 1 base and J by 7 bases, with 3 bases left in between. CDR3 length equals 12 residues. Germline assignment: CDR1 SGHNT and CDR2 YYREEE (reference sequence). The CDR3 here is CASSLPNSPLHF. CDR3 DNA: TGTGCCAGCAGCTTGCCGAATTCACCCCTCCACTTT.

CDR3 DNA sequence: TGCGCCAGCAGCCCCTCCGGACAGGGGACAGATACGCAGTATTTT. It is translated as CASSPSGQGTDTQYF. The chain links TRBV5-1 to TRBJ2-3; 9 bases map to TRBD1. The CDR3 spans 15 residues. V shed 4 bases, J shed 3 bases, and the junction held 6 bases outside the gene matches. The germline V gene has CDR1 SGHRS and CDR2 YFSETQ.

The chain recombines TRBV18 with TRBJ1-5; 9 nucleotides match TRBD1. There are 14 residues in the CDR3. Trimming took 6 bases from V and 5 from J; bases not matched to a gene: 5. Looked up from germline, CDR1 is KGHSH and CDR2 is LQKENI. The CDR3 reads CASSGQGRDQPQHF. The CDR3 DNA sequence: TGTGCCAGCTCGGGACAGGGCAGGGATCAGCCCCAGCATTTT.

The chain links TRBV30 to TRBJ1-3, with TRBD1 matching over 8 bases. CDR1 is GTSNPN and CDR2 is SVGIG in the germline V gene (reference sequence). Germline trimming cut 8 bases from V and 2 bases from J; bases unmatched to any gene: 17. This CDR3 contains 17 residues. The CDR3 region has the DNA TGTGCCCCAGGACAGGGAGAGGGGGTCATCGCTGGAAACACCATATATTTT. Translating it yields CAPGQGEGVIAGNTIYF.

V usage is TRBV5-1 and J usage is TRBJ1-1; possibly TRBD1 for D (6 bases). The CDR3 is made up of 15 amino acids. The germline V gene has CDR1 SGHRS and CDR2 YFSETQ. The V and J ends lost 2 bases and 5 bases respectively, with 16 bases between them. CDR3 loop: CASSLQGGGGTEAFF. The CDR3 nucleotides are TGCGCCAGCAGCTTACAGGGCGGTGGTGGAACTGAAGCTTTCTTT.

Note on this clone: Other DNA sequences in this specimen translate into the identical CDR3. The CDR3 here is CASSLGLGLAGGIHNEQFF. In nucleotides, the CDR3 is TGTGCCAGCAGCTTAGGACTGGGACTAGCGGGGGGGATCCACAATGAGCAGTTCTTC. The chain has TRBV7-9 and TRBJ2-1, with 16 bases lining up with TRBD2. Germline assignment: CDR1 SEHNR and CDR2 FQNEAQ (reference sequence). The ends lost 1 base at V and 5 bases at J; junction bases unmatched: 8. The CDR3 has 19 amino acids.

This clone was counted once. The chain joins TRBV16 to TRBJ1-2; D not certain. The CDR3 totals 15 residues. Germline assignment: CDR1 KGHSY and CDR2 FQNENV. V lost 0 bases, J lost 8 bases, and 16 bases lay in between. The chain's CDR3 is CASSQSSAGVYGYTF. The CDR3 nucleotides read TGTGCCAGCAGCCAATCTTCGGCAGGCGTGTACGGCTACACCTTC.

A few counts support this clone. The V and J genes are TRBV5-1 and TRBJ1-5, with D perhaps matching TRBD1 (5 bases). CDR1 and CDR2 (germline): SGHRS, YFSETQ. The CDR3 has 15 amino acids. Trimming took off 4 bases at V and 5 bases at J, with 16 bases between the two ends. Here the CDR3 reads CASSPDGGQDQPQHF. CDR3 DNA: TGCGCCAGCAGCCCGGACGGGGGTCAAGATCAGCCCCAGCATTTT.

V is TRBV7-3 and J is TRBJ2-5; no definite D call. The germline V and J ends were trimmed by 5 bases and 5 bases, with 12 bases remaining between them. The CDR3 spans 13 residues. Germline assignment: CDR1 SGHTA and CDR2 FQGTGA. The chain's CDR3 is CASSQERRETQYF. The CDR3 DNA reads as TGTGCCAGCAGCCAAGAACGTCGGGAGACCCAGTACTTC.

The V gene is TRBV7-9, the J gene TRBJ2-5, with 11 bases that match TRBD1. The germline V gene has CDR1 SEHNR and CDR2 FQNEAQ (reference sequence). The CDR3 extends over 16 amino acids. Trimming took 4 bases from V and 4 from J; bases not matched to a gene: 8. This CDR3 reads CASSSGQGGLGETQYF. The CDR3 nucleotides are TGTGCCAGCAGCTCGGGACAGGGGGGATTGGGAGAGACCCAGTACTTC.

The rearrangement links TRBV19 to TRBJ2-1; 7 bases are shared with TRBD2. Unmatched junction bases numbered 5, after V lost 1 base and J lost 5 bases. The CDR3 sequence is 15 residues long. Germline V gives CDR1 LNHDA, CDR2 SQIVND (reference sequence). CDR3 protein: CASSIGGTTHNEQFF. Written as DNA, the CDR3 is TGTGCCAGTAGTATAGGCGGGACTACCCACAATGAGCAGTTCTTC.

CDR3 in amino acids: CASSSSGGLTTGELFF. Written as DNA, the CDR3 is TGTGCCAGCAGCTCTAGCGGGGGGCTGACCACCGGGGAGCTGTTTTTT. This chain uses TRBV7-3 with TRBJ2-2, with TRBD2 matching over 11 bases. The CDR3 has 16 residues. CDR1 is SGHTA and CDR2 is FQGTGA in the germline V gene. The V and J ends lost 4 bases and 4 bases, in that order; junction bases with no gene match: 5.

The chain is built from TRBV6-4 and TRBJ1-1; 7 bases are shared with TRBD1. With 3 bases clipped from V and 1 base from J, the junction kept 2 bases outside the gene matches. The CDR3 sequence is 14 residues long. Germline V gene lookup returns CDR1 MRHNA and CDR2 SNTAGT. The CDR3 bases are TGTGCCAGCAGTGAAGGGGGCGAGAACACTGAAGCTTTCTTT. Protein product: CASSEGGENTEAFF.

CDR3 residues: CASSRGTAIYGYTF. In DNA, the CDR3 is TGTGCCAGTAGTCGCGGGACAGCTATCTATGGCTACACCTTC. This chain links TRBV19 with TRBJ1-2, with 7 positions matching TRBD1. CDR1 and CDR2 from the germline V gene are LNHDA and SQIVND (reference sequence). The CDR3 is made up of 14 amino acids. The V and J ends lost 5 bases and 4 bases, in that order; junction bases with no gene match: 7.

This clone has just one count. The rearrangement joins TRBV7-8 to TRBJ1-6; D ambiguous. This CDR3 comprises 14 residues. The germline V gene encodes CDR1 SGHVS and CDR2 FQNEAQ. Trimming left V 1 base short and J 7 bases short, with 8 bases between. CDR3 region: CASSLVASNSPLHF. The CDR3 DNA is TGTGCCAGCAGCTTAGTAGCCAGCAATTCACCCCTCCACTTT.

CDR3 sequence: CASTVEGYGTEAFF. CDR3 nucleotides: TGTGCCAGCACCGTTGAGGGATATGGCACTGAAGCTTTCTTT. This sequence joins TRBV3-1 (or the pseudogene TRBV3-2) and TRBJ1-1; no firm D call. The CDR3 consists of 14 residues. Trimming pared 7 bases from V and 4 bases from J, leaving 16 bases between. Germline assignment: CDR1 LGHDT and CDR2 YNNKEL (reference sequence).

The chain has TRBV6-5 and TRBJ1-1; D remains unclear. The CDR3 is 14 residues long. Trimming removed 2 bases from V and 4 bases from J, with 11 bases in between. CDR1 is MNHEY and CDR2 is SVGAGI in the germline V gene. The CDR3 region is CASSYLPGGTEAFF. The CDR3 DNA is TGTGCCAGCAGTTACCTACCTGGTGGCACTGAAGCTTTCTTT.

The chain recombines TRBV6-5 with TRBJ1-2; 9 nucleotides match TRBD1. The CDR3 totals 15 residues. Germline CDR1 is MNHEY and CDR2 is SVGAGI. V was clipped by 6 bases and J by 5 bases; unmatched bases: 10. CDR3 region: CASRTRTGVEYGYTF. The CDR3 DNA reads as TGTGCCAGCAGGACTAGGACAGGGGTGGAATATGGCTACACCTTC.

As DNA, the CDR3 is TGCGCCAGCAGTCAATCGCGCAGGGTCCAAGAGACCCAGTACTTC. Its protein product is CASSQSRRVQETQYF. V and J are TRBV23-1 and TRBJ2-5, with D maybe TRBD1 (5 bases). TRBV23-1 is placed among ORFs of uncertain function. Trimming cost V 0 bases and J 1 base, with 9 bases left between them. The CDR3 covers 15 residues.

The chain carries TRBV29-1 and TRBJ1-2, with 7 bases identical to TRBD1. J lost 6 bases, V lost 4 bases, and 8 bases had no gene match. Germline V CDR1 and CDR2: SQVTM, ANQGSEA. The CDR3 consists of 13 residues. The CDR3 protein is CSVARAGGNGYTF. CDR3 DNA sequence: TGCAGCGTTGCCCGGGCAGGGGGTAATGGCTACACCTTC.